This TCR beta chain was obtained from a study of T-cell reconstitution after alpha-beta-depleted transplantation in children. Germline values: CDR1 DFQATT, CDR2 SNEGSKA (reference sequence). Trimming left V 5 bases short and J 3 bases short, with 17 bases between. The CDR3 is 15 amino acids. TCRbeta library construction was performed incorporating unique molecular identifiers. TCRdb analysed the PCR reads with MiXCR anew, one entry per CDR3 protein. Of more than 200,000 distinct CDR3 sequences in the sample, approximately 9.8% were seen once. This clonotype was seen repeatedly, ten times or more. J is TRBJ2-4 and V is TRBV20-1; a possible D gene is TRBD1 (6 bases). Sequences were derived from PBMCs from the stem cell graft donor, sampled from the stem cell graft. The receptor comes from a human donor who donated a stem cell graft to a child with SCID. This chain's CDR3 is CSAHSNQDSKNIQYF. As DNA, the CDR3 is TGCAGTGCTCATTCCAATCAGGACAGCAAAAACATTCAGTACTTC.